The table lists the clone carrying this T cell receptor beta chain with a few counts. Its target is unknown. The sample comes from a study of beta chain features in type 1 diabetes. Study conclusions and caveats: Shorter TCRB CDR3s, moderately but significantly so, marked every one of the four CD4+ subsets in Type 1 diabetes patients.

Reverse transcribing all isolated RNA meant expressed TCRB transcripts were sequenced. Clones were read by immunoSEQ multiplex PCR, and TCRdb kept only the in-frame ones, dropping some. The data contain some 270,000 clones, roughly a tenth of them singletons. This CDR3 spans 16 amino acids. J was trimmed by 6 bases and V by 3 bases; bases with no gene match: 7. Per the germline V gene, CDR1 is MNHNS and CDR2 is SASEGT. Input material: naive CD4+ T cells from blood. This receptor was identified in a man younger than 40 with type 1 diabetes. The chain couples TRBV6-1 to TRBJ1-4; TRBD1 matches 10 bases. CDR3 sequence: CASSELTGTGDEKLFF. Here the CDR3 DNA reads TGTGCCAGCAGTGAGTTGACCGGGACAGGGGATGAAAAACTGTTTTTT.